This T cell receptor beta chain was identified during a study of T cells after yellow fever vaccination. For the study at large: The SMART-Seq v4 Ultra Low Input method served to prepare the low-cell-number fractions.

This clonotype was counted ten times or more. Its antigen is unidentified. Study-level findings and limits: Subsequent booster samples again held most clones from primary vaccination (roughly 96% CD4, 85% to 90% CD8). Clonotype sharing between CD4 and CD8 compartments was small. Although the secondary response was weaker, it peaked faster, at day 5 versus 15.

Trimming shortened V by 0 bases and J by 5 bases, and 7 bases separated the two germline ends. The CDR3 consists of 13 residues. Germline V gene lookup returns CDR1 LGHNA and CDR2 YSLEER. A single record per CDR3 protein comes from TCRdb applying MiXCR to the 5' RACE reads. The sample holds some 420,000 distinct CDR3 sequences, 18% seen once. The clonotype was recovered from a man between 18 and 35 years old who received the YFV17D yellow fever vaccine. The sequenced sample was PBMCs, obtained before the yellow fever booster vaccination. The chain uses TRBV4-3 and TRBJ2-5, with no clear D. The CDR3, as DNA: TGCGCCAGCAGCCAAGAGGGGTGGGAGACCCAGTACTTC. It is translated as CASSQEGWETQYF.